The T cell receptor (beta chain) under discussion was sequenced for a study of T-cell memory formation after mild COVID-19. Study conclusions and caveats: Pre-infection memory harbored some responding clones, suggesting cross-reactive memory joined.

V gave up 1 base and J gave up 7 bases, with 14 bases separating them. Germline CDR1 reads SGHTA; CDR2 reads FQGNSA. CDR3 length: 15 amino acids. Concerning this clonotype: Its cognate antigen is unknown.

TCRalpha and TCRbeta libraries used 5'RACE with constant-segment primers and UMIs. Each CDR3 protein is one row after TCRdb ran MiXCR on the 5' RACE reads. The sample holds roughly 300,000 distinct CDR3 sequences; approximately 13% are singletons and the top ten take approximately 21%. This sequence originates from a man aged 18 to 29 who had mild COVID-19 (a few samples of this study predate the infection). Cell type and time point are not known. Specimen: PBMCs or a T cell subset sorted from them (not recorded which). The gene calls are TRBV7-2 and TRBJ1-3; tentatively, D is TRBD1 (6 bases). The CDR3 DNA sequence: TGTGCCAGCAGCTTAGATAGGGGGGCCATTAACACCATATATTTT. Its protein is CASSLDRGAINTIYF.